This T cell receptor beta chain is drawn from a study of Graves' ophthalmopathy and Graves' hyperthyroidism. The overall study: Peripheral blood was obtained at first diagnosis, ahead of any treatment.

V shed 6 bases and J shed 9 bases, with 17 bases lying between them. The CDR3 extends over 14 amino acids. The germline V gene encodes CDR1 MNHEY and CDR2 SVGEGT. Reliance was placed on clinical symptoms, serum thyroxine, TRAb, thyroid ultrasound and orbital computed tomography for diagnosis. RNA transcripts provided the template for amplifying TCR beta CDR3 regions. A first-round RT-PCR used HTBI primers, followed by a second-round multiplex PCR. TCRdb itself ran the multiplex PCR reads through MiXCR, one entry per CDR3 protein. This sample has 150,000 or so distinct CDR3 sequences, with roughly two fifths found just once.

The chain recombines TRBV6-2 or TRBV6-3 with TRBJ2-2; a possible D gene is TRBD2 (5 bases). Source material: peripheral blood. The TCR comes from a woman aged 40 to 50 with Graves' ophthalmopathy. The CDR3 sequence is CASSARTRNRELFF. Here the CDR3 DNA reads TGTGCCAGCAGCGCTCGAACTAGGAACCGGGAGCTGTTTTTT.